The sequence of this T cell receptor (beta chain) was determined in a study of cytomegalovirus exposure and HLA in healthy donors. Study-level points and caveats: A later analysis revealed that TCR association rates differed between HLA loci, peaking at DRB1 and bottoming out at HLA-C. Cytomegalovirus association was listed for about 160 TCR beta chains. Analysis was carried out at a later point, and it linked a missense DCLRE1C variant to TCR beta V- and J-gene trimming. Evidence from a later analysis indicated that most CMV-associated TCR beta chains looked HLA-restricted.

A few counts support this clone. Its antigen is still unknown. V lost 1 base to trimming and J lost 0 bases; unmatched junction nucleotides: 7. Germline assignment: CDR1 SGHAT and CDR2 FQNNGV. CDR3 length equals 17 residues. 60 Vbeta and 13 Jbeta primers were used in PCR. The protocol was immunoSEQ multiplex PCR, while the TCRdb copy is restricted to in-frame clones and leaves out a portion. The sample records around 120,000 clones, 82% being singletons. The TCR was taken from a male donor in good health and CMV-seropositive. The chain links TRBV11-2 to TRBJ2-7; 9 bases line up with TRBD1. Sequencing used PBMCs. The DNA for the CDR3 is TGTGCCAGCAGCTTAGGGGACAGGGCCCTATTCTCCTACGAGCAGTACTTC. It specifies CASSLGDRALFSYEQYF.